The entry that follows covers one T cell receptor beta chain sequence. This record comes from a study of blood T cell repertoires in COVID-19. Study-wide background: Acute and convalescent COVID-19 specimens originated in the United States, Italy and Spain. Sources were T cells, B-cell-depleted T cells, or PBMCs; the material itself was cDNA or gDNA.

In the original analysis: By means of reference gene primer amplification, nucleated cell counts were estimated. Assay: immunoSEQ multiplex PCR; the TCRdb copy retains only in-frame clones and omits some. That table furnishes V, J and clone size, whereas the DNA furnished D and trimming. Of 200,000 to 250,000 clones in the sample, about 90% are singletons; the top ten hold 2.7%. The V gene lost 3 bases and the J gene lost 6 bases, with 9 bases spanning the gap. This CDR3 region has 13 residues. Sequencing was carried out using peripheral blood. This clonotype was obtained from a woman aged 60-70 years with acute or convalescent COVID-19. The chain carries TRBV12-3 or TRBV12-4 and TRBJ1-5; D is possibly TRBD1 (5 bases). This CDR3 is CASSFARGQPQHF. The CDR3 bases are TGTGCCAGCAGTTTTGCTAGGGGTCAGCCCCAGCATTTT.